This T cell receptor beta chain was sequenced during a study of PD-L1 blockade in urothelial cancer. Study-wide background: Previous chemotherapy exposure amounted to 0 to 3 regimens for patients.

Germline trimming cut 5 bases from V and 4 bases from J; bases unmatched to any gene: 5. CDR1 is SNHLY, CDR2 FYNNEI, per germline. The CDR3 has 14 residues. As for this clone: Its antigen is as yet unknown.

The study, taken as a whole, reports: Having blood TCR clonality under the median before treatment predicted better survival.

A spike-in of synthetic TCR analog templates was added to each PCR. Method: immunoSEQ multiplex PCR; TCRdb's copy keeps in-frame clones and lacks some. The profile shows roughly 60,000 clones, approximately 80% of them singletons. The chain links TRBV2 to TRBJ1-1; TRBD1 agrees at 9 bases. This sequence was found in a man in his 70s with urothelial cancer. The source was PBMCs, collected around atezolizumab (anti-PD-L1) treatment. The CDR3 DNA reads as TGTGCCAGCAGTAGGGAGACAGGGGGCACTGAAGCTTTCTTT. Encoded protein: CASSRETGGTEAFF.